The T cell receptor beta chain described here comes from a study of T cells after yellow fever vaccination. TCRdb reprocessed the 5' RACE reads via MiXCR and lists one record per CDR3 protein. Here the sample spans hundreds of thousands of distinct CDR3 sequences, under 14% being singletons. The V and J ends lost 7 bases and 0 bases respectively, with 19 bases between them. The CDR3 consists of 17 residues. This clonotype was obtained from a man aged 18 to 29 who received the YFV17D yellow fever vaccine. Material: PBMCs, obtained on the day of the first yellow fever vaccination. This chain connects TRBV12-3 or TRBV12-4 to TRBJ2-1; D is unclear. The CDR3 bases are TGTGCCAGCAAAGGGCTTGGTGATCAGAGCTCCTACAATGAGCAGTTCTTC. Its protein is CASKGLGDQSSYNEQFF.